One sample yielded the 28 T cell receptor beta chains listed below, sequenced in a study of blood T cell repertoires in COVID-19. Profiled with immunoSEQ multiplex PCR; TCRdb holds only in-frame clones, not every one. The table records fewer than 200,000 clones, over 65% of them present only once. What was sequenced was peripheral blood. These TCRs come from a woman aged 80 or over with acute or convalescent COVID-19.

This clone has more than one count but fewer than ten. This chain connects TRBV19 to TRBJ2-2, with 11 positions matching TRBD1. This CDR3 comprises 17 residues. V gave up 4 bases and J gave up 2 bases; unmatched junction bases: 6. The germline V gene encodes CDR1 LNHDA and CDR2 SQIVND (reference sequence). In nucleotides, the CDR3 is TGTGCCAGTAGTACCGGGACAGGGGGTGGAAACACCGGGGAGCTGTTTTTT. Translating gives CASSTGTGGGNTGELFF. Looking up the rest from reference TRBV19 and TRBJ2-2 gives the full variable domain: DGGITQSPKYLFRKEGQNVTLSCEQNLNHDAMYWYRQDPGQGLRLIYYSQIVNDFQKGDIAEGYSVSREKKESFPLTVTSAQKNPTAFYLCASSTGTGGGNTGELFFGEGSRLTVL.

The chain uses TRBV2 and TRBJ1-6; D not resolved. Per the germline V gene, CDR1 is SNHLY and CDR2 is FYNNEI. The CDR3 consists of 15 residues. With 6 bases removed from V and 0 bases from J, the gap between germline ends came to 9 bases. CDR3 sequence reads: CASRRESSYNSPLHF. The CDR3 nucleotides read TGTGCCAGCAGACGGGAAAGCTCCTATAATTCACCCCTCCACTTT.

This clone appeared a few times. The genes are TRBV28 and TRBJ2-3, with 8 bases lining up with TRBD1. Per germline, CDR1 MDHEN and CDR2 SYDVKM. V gave up 5 bases and J gave up 0 bases; unmatched junction bases: 7. This CDR3 is 16 amino acids long. CDR3 coding DNA: TGTGCCAGCAGTCCTCAGGGGGCCTTGAGCACAGATACGCAGTATTTT. This codes for CASSPQGALSTDTQYF.

For the CDR3, the DNA is TGTGCCAGCAGCCCAGACAGGGTTGGCTACACCTTC. It codes for CASSPDRVGYTF. V and J are TRBV28 and TRBJ1-2; TRBD1 matches 7 bases. CDR3 length: 12 residues. The V segment lost 6 bases and the J segment 7 bases; nucleotides outside the gene matches: 5. Germline V lookup: CDR1 MDHEN, CDR2 SYDVKM.

The chain joins TRBV25-1 to TRBJ2-1, with TRBD2 matching over 14 bases. The CDR3 extends over 16 amino acids. Germline V CDR1 and CDR2: MGHDK, SYGVNS. J gave up 3 bases and V 4 bases, and 2 bases lay outside the gene matches. The CDR3 DNA sequence: TGTGCCAGCAGTGTAGGGACTAGCGGGGGCTACAATGAGCAGTTCTTC. Translating it yields CASSVGTSGGYNEQFF.

This clone was found a few times. The gene calls are TRBV29-1 and TRBJ2-1; the match to TRBD2 covers 9 bases. Germline V gene sequence: CDR1 SQVTM, CDR2 ANQGSEA. The CDR3 is 19 residues long. Losses at the gene ends were 3 bases for V and 0 bases for J; bases not matched to a gene: 15. The DNA for the CDR3 is TGCAGCGTTGACGGTTATAGGCTAGCGGGGAAGAGCTCCTACAATGAGCAGTTCTTC. Translating gives CSVDGYRLAGKSSYNEQFF.

The chain links TRBV12-3 or TRBV12-4 to TRBJ2-1; D possibly corresponds to TRBD1 (6 bases). V lost 3 bases and J lost 9, with 12 bases in between. CDR3 length equals 13 residues. The CDR3 here is CASSFGVQGEQFF. The DNA of the CDR3 is TGTGCCAGCAGTTTCGGGGTACAGGGTGAGCAGTTCTTC.

The chain combines TRBV3-1 (or the pseudogene TRBV3-2) with TRBJ2-7; 9 nucleotides align to TRBD2. V gave up 3 bases and J gave up 7 bases; unmatched junction bases: 10. The CDR3 length is 15 residues. Per germline, CDR1 LGHDT and CDR2 YNNKEL (reference sequence). CDR3 sequence reads: CASSQGSGSPREQYF. In DNA, the CDR3 is TGTGCCAGCAGCCAGGGTAGCGGGAGTCCCCGGGAGCAGTACTTC.

V usage is TRBV19 and J usage is TRBJ1-4; TRBD1 aligns across 9 bases. The germline gives CDR1 LNHDA, CDR2 SQIVND (reference sequence). The CDR3 length is 14 residues. Unmatched junction bases numbered 6, after V lost 5 bases and J lost 8 bases. The CDR3 loop reads CASSLWTGAEKLFF. For the CDR3, the DNA is TGTGCCAGTAGTCTCTGGACAGGGGCAGAAAAACTGTTTTTT.

This clone was found a few times. The chain has TRBV6-5 and TRBJ1-2; tentatively, D is TRBD1 (5 bases). Germline CDR1 MNHEY, CDR2 SVGAGI. Trimming stripped 6 bases from V and 5 bases from J, with 19 bases between. This CDR3 has 15 amino acids. The CDR3 loop reads CASSFDFGGDYGYTF. CDR3 sequence (DNA): TGTGCCAGCAGCTTCGATTTTGGGGGGGATTATGGCTACACCTTC.

This clone has a count of ten or more. This CDR3 reads CASSYDSGINNEQFF. CDR3 sequence (DNA): TGTGCCAGCAGTTACGACAGCGGGATCAACAATGAGCAGTTCTTC. V usage is TRBV6-5 and J usage is TRBJ2-1, with TRBD2 identical over 7 bases. The ends lost 2 bases at V and 5 bases at J; junction bases unmatched: 6. The CDR3 length is 15 residues. CDR1 and CDR2 (germline): MNHEY, SVGAGI.

Ten or more counts support this clone. V and J are TRBV5-4 and TRBJ2-7, with a tentative D call TRBD1 (5 bases). Germline V lookup: CDR1 SGHNT, CDR2 YYREEE (reference sequence). Trimming stripped 4 bases from V and 6 bases from J, with 20 bases between. CDR3 length: 15 residues. The CDR3 bases are TGTGCCAGCAGCCAAGATGGGGTCTCTGGGGCCGAGCAGTACTTC. It codes for CASSQDGVSGAEQYF. The full variable domain, rest sourced from reference TRBV5-4 and TRBJ2-7, is ETGVTQSPTHLIKTRGQQVTLRCSSQSGHNTVSWYQQALGQGPQFIFQYYREEENGRGNFPPRFSGLQFPNYSSELNVNALELDDSALYLCASSQDGVSGAEQYFGPGTRLTVT.

The chain carries TRBV9 and TRBJ1-4; unclear D gene. Germline V gives CDR1 SGDLS, CDR2 YYNGEE. The CDR3 loop spans 18 amino acids. Trimming pared 0 bases from V and 0 bases from J, leaving 15 bases between. The CDR3 region is CASSVGVAGFATNEKLFF. In DNA form, the CDR3 reads TGTGCCAGCAGCGTAGGCGTGGCAGGATTTGCAACTAATGAAAAACTGTTTTTT. The variable domain in full, with the rest retrieved from reference TRBV9 and TRBJ1-4, is DSGVTQTPKHLITATGQRVTLRCSPRSGDLSVYWYQQSLDQGLQFLIQYYNGEERAKGNILERFSAQQFPDLHSELNLSSLELGDSALYFCASSVGVAGFATNEKLFFGSGTQLSVL.

This clone was seen only a few times. The chain joins TRBV5-1 to TRBJ2-2, with 7 bases lining up with TRBD2. Per germline, CDR1 SGHRS and CDR2 YFSETQ. The CDR3 totals 16 residues. After removal of 2 bases from V and 0 bases from J, the junction contained 4 bases not matched to a gene. The CDR3 here is CASSFIAGTNTGELFF. CDR3 DNA: TGCGCCAGCAGCTTTATAGCGGGTACGAACACCGGGGAGCTGTTTTTT.

The rearrangement joins TRBV10-3 to TRBJ2-3; 8 nucleotides line up with TRBD1. Germline CDR1 and CDR2: ENHRY and SYGVKD. The CDR3 is 17 residues long. Trimming took 5 bases from V and 1 from J; bases not matched to a gene: 11. For the CDR3, the DNA is TGTGCCATCAGTAGCCGGAGATCAGGGGGCGGCACAGATACGCAGTATTTT. Amino acid sequence: CAISSRRSGGGTDTQYF.

The rearrangement uses TRBV5-8 and TRBJ1-2; D call uncertain. This CDR3 region has 12 residues. Trimming took 4 bases from V and 4 from J, leaving 8 bases between them. Germline V gene data show CDR1 as SGHTS and CDR2 as YDEGEE. CDR3 DNA: TGTGCCAGCAGCACGACGGGCTATGGCTACACCTTC. It specifies CASSTTGYGYTF.

The chain carries TRBV19 and TRBJ1-5; 8 positions match TRBD1. V was clipped by 3 bases and J by 5 bases; unmatched bases: 6. CDR1 LNHDA and CDR2 SQIVND come from the germline V gene (reference sequence). The CDR3 has 15 amino acids. The CDR3 loop reads CASSISGQGYQPQHF. CDR3 DNA: TGTGCCAGTAGTATCTCCGGACAGGGTTATCAGCCCCAGCATTTT.

This clone has only one observation. The chain combines TRBV13 with TRBJ2-3; D might be TRBD2 (5 bases). V was trimmed by 5 bases and J by 6 bases, leaving 9 bases between them. The CDR3 has 12 residues. Germline V CDR1 and CDR2: PRHDT, FYEKMQ (reference sequence). The CDR3 DNA follows: TGTGCCAGCAGCGACCCGGGGGATACGCAGTATTTT. It codes for CASSDPGDTQYF.

V and J are TRBV7-2 and TRBJ2-7; 10 bases match TRBD2. The CDR3 runs 18 residues. In germline, CDR1 is SGHTA, CDR2 FQGNSA. The V gene end was trimmed by 5 bases and the J gene end by 4 bases; junction bases not matched to a gene: 17. CDR3 residues: CASSLGPYGAGGPYEQYF. CDR3 nucleotide sequence: TGTGCCAGCAGCCTAGGCCCTTATGGAGCGGGAGGGCCATACGAGCAGTACTTC. Together with reference TRBV7-2 and TRBJ2-7, the CDR3 gives the full variable domain: GAGVSQSPSNKVTEKGKDVELRCDPISGHTALYWYRQSLGQGLEFLIYFQGNSAPDKSGLPSDRFSAERTGGSVSTLTIQRTQQEDSAVYLCASSLGPYGAGGPYEQYFGPGTRLTVT.

V gene TRBV30 combines with J gene TRBJ2-3, with D maybe TRBD1 (6 bases). The CDR3 is made up of 14 amino acids. The V end was cut by 4 bases, the J end by 4 bases, with 15 bases between. Germline values: CDR1 GTSNPN, CDR2 SVGIG (reference sequence). The chain's CDR3 is CAWKQGRGADTQYF. CDR3 DNA: TGTGCCTGGAAACAGGGAAGGGGCGCAGATACGCAGTATTTT.

This clone was found a few times. V and J are TRBV2 and TRBJ1-5; TRBD1 might be the D (5 bases). Germline CDR1 SNHLY, CDR2 FYNNEI. Trimming took 3 bases from V and 9 from J, leaving 21 bases between them. The CDR3 spans 16 residues. The CDR3 loop is CASSDTPTVYQGPQHF. The CDR3 region has the DNA TGTGCCAGCAGTGATACTCCTACTGTCTATCAGGGGCCCCAGCATTTT.

V is TRBV28 and J is TRBJ1-2, with unresolved D. Germline V gives CDR1 MDHEN, CDR2 SYDVKM. The CDR3 length is 12 residues. Trimming removed 2 bases at V and 5 bases at J, with 6 bases between. The CDR3 nucleotides read TGTGCCAGCAGTTTACGCGATTATGGCTACACCTTC. Translation gives CASSLRDYGYTF.

In this sample, this clone turned up a few times. This chain links TRBV5-1 with TRBJ1-1; D is unresolved. The CDR3 is made up of 13 amino acids. Germline V lookup: CDR1 SGHRS, CDR2 YFSETQ. The V gene lost 7 bases and the J gene lost 4 bases, with 14 bases spanning the gap. The CDR3: CASGKDSGTEAFF. CDR3 nucleotide sequence: TGCGCCAGCGGAAAGGATAGCGGCACTGAAGCTTTCTTT.

This clone was recorded a few times. The chain has TRBV28 and TRBJ2-1, with 7 bases that match TRBD2. CDR3 length equals 15 residues. V gave up 4 bases and J gave up 6 bases; unmatched junction bases: 9. CDR1 MDHEN and CDR2 SYDVKM come from the germline V gene. The CDR3 protein is CASSSPGLPFNEQFF. In DNA, the CDR3 is TGTGCCAGCAGTTCCCCGGGACTACCTTTCAATGAGCAGTTCTTC.

The table lists this clone with a few counts. J is TRBJ1-5 and V is TRBV28; D is undetermined. The length of the CDR3 is 15 residues. In germline, CDR1 is MDHEN, CDR2 SYDVKM. Between the trimmed V and J ends, which lost 4 bases and 0 bases, there was a span of 10 bases. Written as DNA, the CDR3 is TGTGCCAGCAGTTCCTATGCGGGTAGCAATCAGCCCCAGCATTTT. It encodes CASSSYAGSNQPQHF. The full variable domain, its missing parts supplied by reference TRBV28 and TRBJ1-5, is DVKVTQSSRYLVKRTGEKVFLECVQDMDHENMFWYRQDPGLGLRLIYFSYDVKMKEKGDIPEGYSVSREKKERFSLILESASTNQTSMYLCASSSYAGSNQPQHFGDGTRLSIL.

V usage is TRBV16 and J usage is TRBJ1-2; D not certain. The V gene lost 4 bases and the J gene lost 8 bases, with 20 bases spanning the gap. Germline assignment: CDR1 KGHSY and CDR2 FQNENV. The CDR3 is made up of 15 amino acids. The DNA for the CDR3 is TGTGCCAGCAGCCCCAGTGGCATAGCCGGTGGCGGCTACACCTTC. It codes for CASSPSGIAGGGYTF.

This chain uses TRBV28 with TRBJ2-7, with D possibly being TRBD2 (6 bases). Trimming pared 5 bases from V and 2 bases from J, leaving 16 bases between. This CDR3 spans 15 amino acids. Germline loops: CDR1 MDHEN, CDR2 SYDVKM. The CDR3 coding sequence is TGTGCCAGCAGTCCCCCCGACGGGAGCACCTACGAGCAGTACTTC. Protein sequence: CASSPPDGSTYEQYF.

J is TRBJ2-1 and V is TRBV4-2, with D perhaps TRBD2 (5 bases). V was shortened by 0 bases and J by 3 bases, with 9 bases between the two germline ends. The CDR3 sequence is 15 residues long. Germline-derived CDR1 and CDR2 are LGHNA and YNFKEQ. The CDR3 sequence: CASSQEMRVYNEQFF. The CDR3, as DNA: TGTGCCAGCAGCCAAGAGATGAGGGTCTACAATGAGCAGTTCTTC.